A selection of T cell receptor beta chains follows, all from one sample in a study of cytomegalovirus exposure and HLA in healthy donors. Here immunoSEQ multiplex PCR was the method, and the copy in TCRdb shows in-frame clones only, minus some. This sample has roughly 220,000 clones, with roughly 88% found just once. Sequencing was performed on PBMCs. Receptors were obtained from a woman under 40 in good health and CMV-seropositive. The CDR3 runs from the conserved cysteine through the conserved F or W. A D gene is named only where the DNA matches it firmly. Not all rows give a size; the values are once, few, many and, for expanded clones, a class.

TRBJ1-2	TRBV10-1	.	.	TGCGCCAGCAGTCCAGCGACTAACTATGGCTACACCTTC	CASSPATNYGYTF
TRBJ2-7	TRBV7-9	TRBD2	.	TGTGCCAGCAGCTTAAGGGGAGGCGGGACTAGCGGGAGTTACGAGCAGTACTTC	CASSLRGGGTSGSYEQYF
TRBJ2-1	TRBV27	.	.	TGTGCCAGCAGATCCGGGACTTCTAATGAGCAGTTCTTC	CASRSGTSNEQFF
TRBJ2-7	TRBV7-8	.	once	TGTGCCAGCAGCCAGGGGCGGGGGAACGAGCAGTACTTC	CASSQGRGNEQYF
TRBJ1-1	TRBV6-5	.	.	TGTGCCAGCAGTTACTCGGCAGGAATGAACACTGAAGCTTTCTTT	CASSYSAGMNTEAFF
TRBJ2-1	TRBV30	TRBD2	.	TGTGCCTGGGGGACTAGCGGGGCATACAATGAGCAGTTCTTC	CAWGTSGAYNEQFF
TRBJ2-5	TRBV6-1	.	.	TGTGCCAGCAGTGAAGGGGATTGGGAGACCCAGTACTTC	CASSEGDWETQYF
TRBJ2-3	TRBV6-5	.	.	TGTGCCAGCAGTTACAGGACTGACACAGATACGCAGTATTTT	CASSYRTDTDTQYF
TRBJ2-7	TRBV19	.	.	TGTGCCAGTATATGGGGCGGGTACGAGCAGTACTTC	CASIWGGYEQYF
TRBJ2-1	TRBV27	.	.	TGTGCCAGCAGTGCACTCGGGAGACACAATGAGCAGTTCTTC	CASSALGRHNEQFF
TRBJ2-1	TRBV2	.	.	TGTGCCAGCAGAAAAACTGGACCGTCCTACAATGAGCAGTTCTTC	CASRKTGPSYNEQFF
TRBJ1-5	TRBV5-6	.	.	TGTGCCAGCAGCTTGTTTGGAAGCAATCAGCCCCAGCATTTT	CASSLFGSNQPQHF
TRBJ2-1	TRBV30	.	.	TGTGCCTGGAGTGGAGTAGGGAATGAGCAGTTCTTC	CAWSGVGNEQFF
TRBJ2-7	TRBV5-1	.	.	TGCGCCAGCAGCTTGGGATGGGGGGCCCTCGAGCAGTACTTC	CASSLGWGALEQYF
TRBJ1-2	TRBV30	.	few	TGTGCCTGGAGTGTACAATCACGGCTTGGCTACACCTTC	CAWSVQSRLGYTF
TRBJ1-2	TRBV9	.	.	TGTGCCAGCAGAGGACAGACCCCTAACTATGGCTACACCTTC	CASRGQTPNYGYTF
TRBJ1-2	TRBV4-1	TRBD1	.	TGCGCCAGCAGCCAACAATGGAGACAGGGGGCCGCAGAGGCTTATGGCTACACCTTC	CASSQQWRQGAAEAYGYTF
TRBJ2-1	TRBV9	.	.	TGTGCCAGCAGCGCGAGGGATAGTGCTCATGTGCACTACAATGAGCAGTTCTTC	CASSARDSAHVHYNEQFF
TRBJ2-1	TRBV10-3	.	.	TGTGCCATCAGTGGAAGAGGCAATGAGCAGTTCTTC	CAISGRGNEQFF
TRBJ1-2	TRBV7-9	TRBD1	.	TGTGCCTTATTCCAGGGGGGAGAGGGCTACACCTTC	CALFQGGEGYTF
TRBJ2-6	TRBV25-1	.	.	TGTGCCAGCAGTGAAGTGAGCTCTGGGGCCAACGTCCTGACTTTC	CASSEVSSGANVLTF
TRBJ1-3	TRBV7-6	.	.	TGTGCCAGCAGCTTAGTGGGGGGAAGCTCTGGAAACACCATATATTTT	CASSLVGGSSGNTIYF
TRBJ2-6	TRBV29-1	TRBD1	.	TGCAGCGTGGGGACAGGGGAGCTATCTGGGGCCAACGTCCTGACTTTC	CSVGTGELSGANVLTF
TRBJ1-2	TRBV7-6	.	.	TGTGCCAGCAGCTTATTTGGATCTAGCGGCTACACCTTC	CASSLFGSSGYTF
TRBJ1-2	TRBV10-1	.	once	TGCGCCACCACAGGAGGATCTAACTATGGCTACACCTTC	CATTGGSNYGYTF
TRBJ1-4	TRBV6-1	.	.	TGTGCCAGCAGTGCGGGGAATGAAAAACTGTTTTTT	CASSAGNEKLFF
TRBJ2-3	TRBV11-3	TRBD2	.	TGTGCCAGCAGCTTAGATCTCTGGGGACAGCGGGAGGAGGCAGATACGCAGTATTTT	CASSLDLWGQREEADTQYF
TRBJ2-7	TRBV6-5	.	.	TGTGCCAGCAGTTACGAGAGGTCTTCCTACGAGCAGTACTTC	CASSYERSSYEQYF
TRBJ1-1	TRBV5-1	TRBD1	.	TGCGCCAGCAGCGGGACAGGGTGGAACACTGAAGCTTTCTTT	CASSGTGWNTEAFF
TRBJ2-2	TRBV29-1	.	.	TGCAGCGTTAGACCGAACACCGGGGAGCTGTTTTTT	CSVRPNTGELFF
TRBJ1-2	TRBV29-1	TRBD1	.	TGCAGCGTCGAAGGGACAGAATCCTATGGCTACACCTTC	CSVEGTESYGYTF
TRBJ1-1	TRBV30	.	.	TGTGCCTGGAGTCCATCTAGGGGTTGGGCGAACACTGAAGCTTTCTTT	CAWSPSRGWANTEAFF
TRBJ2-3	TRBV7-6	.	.	TGTGCCAGCAGCTCCTCGGGGCTAACGCAGTATTTT	CASSSSGLTQYF